What follows are 31 T cell receptor beta chains derived from one specimen sequenced in a study of blood T cell repertoires in COVID-19. Repertoires were generated with immunoSEQ multiplex PCR, while TCRdb's copy carries only in-frame clones and drops some. The repertoire has tens of thousands of clones, approximately 90% of them found once; the top ten carry 2.5% to 3%. The sequencing input was peripheral blood. Every receptor here comes from an elderly man with acute or convalescent COVID-19.

The rearrangement links TRBV9 to TRBJ1-1; D call uncertain. V lost 4 bases, J lost 0 bases, and 13 bases lay in between. Germline-derived CDR1 and CDR2 are SGDLS and YYNGEE. This CDR3 has 15 residues. The DNA for the CDR3 is TGTGCCAGCAGCCCTCCGGGTCACATGAACACTGAAGCTTTCTTT. Protein product: CASSPPGHMNTEAFF.

The count of this clone is one. The rearrangement links TRBV3-1 (or the pseudogene TRBV3-2) to TRBJ1-2, with 7 bases lining up with TRBD1. From germline, CDR1 is LGHDT and CDR2 YNNKEL (reference sequence). The J segment lost 8 bases and the V segment lost 4 bases, leaving 4 bases of the junction unmatched. This CDR3 is 12 amino acids long. The CDR3 spells CASSRGDRGYTF. DNA of the CDR3: TGTGCCAGCAGCCGCGGGGACAGAGGCTACACCTTC.

This sequence joins TRBV19 and TRBJ2-1; no clear D. Germline CDR1 LNHDA, CDR2 SQIVND (reference sequence). The CDR3 is 14 residues long. Trimming removed 1 base at V and 2 bases at J, with 6 bases between. CDR3 sequence (DNA): TGTGCCAGTAGTATAGGAGGCCCCTACAATGAGCAGTTCTTC. Translation: CASSIGGPYNEQFF.

This chain links TRBV7-8 with TRBJ2-2; possibly TRBD1 for D (5 bases). Germline V gene data show CDR1 as SGHVS and CDR2 as FQNEAQ. Trimming took 2 bases from V and 0 from J, leaving 7 bases between them. CDR3 length equals 15 residues. The CDR3 loop is CASSLSQANTGELFF. CDR3 nucleotide sequence: TGTGCCAGCAGCTTATCACAGGCGAACACCGGGGAGCTGTTTTTT.

This clone occurred once. The rearrangement joins TRBV7-3 to TRBJ2-1, with a tentative D call TRBD1 (5 bases). Germline CDR1 and CDR2: SGHTA and FQGTGA. The CDR3 totals 15 residues. V lost 1 base and J lost 6, with 13 bases in between. The CDR3 region is CASSLIKGSRNEQFF. In DNA form, the CDR3 reads TGTGCCAGCAGCTTAATTAAGGGGTCGCGCAATGAGCAGTTCTTC.

The rearrangement uses TRBV5-1 and TRBJ1-5; D not certain. Between the trimmed V and J ends, which lost 0 bases and 1 base, there was a span of 8 bases. The CDR3 totals 15 residues. Per the germline V gene, CDR1 is SGHRS and CDR2 is YFSETQ. Here the CDR3 DNA reads TGCGCCAGCAGCTTGGACGGGTGGAGCAATCAGCCCCAGCATTTT. Its translation is CASSLDGWSNQPQHF.

The chain carries TRBV6-5 and TRBJ1-1; D may be TRBD1 (5 bases). The CDR3 spans 13 residues. The germline V and J ends were trimmed by 7 bases and 2 bases, with 11 bases remaining between them. Germline V gives CDR1 MNHEY, CDR2 SVGAGI. This CDR3 reads CASTAGVNTEAFF. The DNA of the CDR3 is TGTGCCAGCACCGCGGGGGTAAACACTGAAGCTTTCTTT.

The chain is built from TRBV5-4 and TRBJ1-3, with D perhaps matching TRBD1 (5 bases). The germline V gene has CDR1 SGHNT and CDR2 YYREEE (reference sequence). The CDR3 has 16 amino acids. Trimming took 1 base from V and 2 from J, leaving 13 bases between them. The CDR3 coding sequence is TGTGCCAGCAGCTTGTGGGGCAGAAGGCCTGGAAACACCATATATTTT. Translating it yields CASSLWGRRPGNTIYF. The entire variable domain, with the rest obtained from reference TRBV5-4 and TRBJ1-3, is as follows: ETGVTQSPTHLIKTRGQQVTLRCSSQSGHNTVSWYQQALGQGPQFIFQYYREEENGRGNFPPRFSGLQFPNYSSELNVNALELDDSALYLCASSLWGRRPGNTIYFGEGSWLTVV.

The chain has TRBV4-2 and TRBJ1-4; no clear D. Germline-derived CDR1 and CDR2 are LGHNA and YNFKEQ. With 4 bases removed from V and 12 bases from J, the gap between germline ends came to 24 bases. This CDR3 comprises 16 residues. The CDR3 DNA reads TGTGCCAGCAGCCTCCCCCCGGGCCTTTCGGGGAAAGAACTGTTTTTT. Translating it yields CASSLPPGLSGKELFF.

The J gene is TRBJ2-3, the V gene TRBV4-3; no reliable D call. CDR3 size: 14 residues. V lost 0 bases and J lost 1, with 5 bases in between. Germline V gene lookup returns CDR1 LGHNA and CDR2 YSLEER. For the CDR3, the DNA is TGCGCCAGCAGCCAAGATATCCGCACAGATACGCAGTATTTT. Amino acids: CASSQDIRTDTQYF.

The J gene is TRBJ1-2, the V gene TRBV28, with D unclear. Trimming stripped 3 bases from V and 4 bases from J, with 12 bases between. The length of the CDR3 is 14 residues. Germline CDR1 and CDR2: MDHEN and SYDVKM. In nucleotides, the CDR3 is TGTGCCAGCAGTTTTGCCCTAAGGAGCTATGGCTACACCTTC. It yields the protein CASSFALRSYGYTF.

V is TRBV18 and J is TRBJ1-2; perhaps TRBD1 as D (5 bases). From germline, CDR1 is KGHSH and CDR2 LQKENI. This CDR3 has 15 amino acids. V was trimmed by 3 bases and J by 1 base, leaving 12 bases between them. The CDR3, as DNA: TGTGCCAGCTCACCTCGACAGAGTTTTAACTATGGCTACACCTTC. Protein: CASSPRQSFNYGYTF. The entire variable domain, with the rest obtained from reference TRBV18 and TRBJ1-2, is as follows: NAGVMQNPRHLVRRRGQEARLRCSPMKGHSHVYWYRQLPEEGLKFMVYLQKENIIDESGMPKERFSAEFPKEGPSILRIQQVVRGDSAAYFCASSPRQSFNYGYTFGSGTRLTVV.

In DNA form, the CDR3 reads TGTGCCAGCAGCTTCGAAGGGGTTTATGAAGCTTTCTTT. Translating gives CASSFEGVYEAFF. This chain connects TRBV11-2 to TRBJ1-1; weak D call: TRBD1 (5 bases). The V gene's germline CDR1 is SGHAT and CDR2 FQNNGV. Between the trimmed V and J ends, which lost 3 bases and 7 bases, there was a span of 12 bases. The CDR3 is made up of 13 amino acids.

CDR3 sequence (DNA): TGTGCCAGCTCTAAACGGTTCGACACTGAAGCTTTCTTT. This codes for CASSKRFDTEAFF. The gene calls are TRBV12-3 or TRBV12-4 and TRBJ1-1; D ambiguous. The CDR3 covers 13 residues. Trimming removed 8 bases at V and 3 bases at J, with 13 bases between.

This sequence joins TRBV30 and TRBJ2-7; D unresolved. Germline-derived CDR1 and CDR2 are GTSNPN and SVGIG (reference sequence). The CDR3 runs 10 residues. Trimming shortened V by 3 bases and J by 5 bases, and 5 bases separated the two germline ends. In DNA form, the CDR3 reads TGTGCCTGGAGGAGGAACGAGCAGTACTTC. It specifies CAWRRNEQYF. The variable domain in full, completed from reference TRBV30 and TRBJ2-7, reads SQTIHQWPATLVQPVGSPLSLECTVEGTSNPNLYWYRQAAGRGLQLLFYSVGIGQISSEVPQNLSASRPQDRQFILSSKKLLLSDSGFYLCAWRRNEQYFGPGTRLTVT.

The chain recombines TRBV9 with TRBJ2-1; D possibly corresponds to TRBD2 (6 bases). V lost 4 bases and J lost 0, with 17 bases in between. Germline CDR1 and CDR2: SGDLS and YYNGEE. The CDR3 sequence is 17 residues long. The CDR3 DNA follows: TGTGCCAGCAGCCCCAGCCTAGCGTTGAGCTCCTACAATGAGCAGTTCTTC. Amino acids: CASSPSLALSSYNEQFF.

This rearrangement joins TRBV3-1 (or the pseudogene TRBV3-2) to TRBJ2-1, with 8 bases lining up with TRBD2. CDR1 LGHDT and CDR2 YNNKEL come from the germline V gene (reference sequence). J gave up 6 bases and V 1 base, and 11 bases lay outside the gene matches. This CDR3 contains 17 residues. The CDR3: CASSQALTGGLGNEQFF. CDR3 coding DNA: TGTGCCAGCAGCCAAGCACTCACGGGGGGGCTCGGCAATGAGCAGTTCTTC.

The rearrangement joins TRBV12-3 or TRBV12-4 to TRBJ1-5; weak D call: TRBD1 (6 bases). This CDR3 region has 13 residues. V lost 8 bases, J lost 2 bases, and 10 bases lay in between. The CDR3 DNA reads as TGTGCCAGCTCAGGGGATGGCAATCAGCCCCAGCATTTT. Translation: CASSGDGNQPQHF.

The gene calls are TRBV27 and TRBJ2-3, with D possibly TRBD1 on 5 matching bases. Germline CDR1 and CDR2: MNHEY and SMNVEV (reference sequence). The V and J ends lost 3 bases and 1 base respectively, with 11 bases between them. CDR3 length equals 15 residues. CDR3 amino acids: CASSFIQGGTDTQYF. CDR3 bases: TGTGCCAGCAGTTTTATTCAGGGCGGCACAGATACGCAGTATTTT.

The rearrangement links TRBV7-2 to TRBJ2-1; TRBD2 matches 10 bases. Germline CDR1 is SGHTA and CDR2 is FQGNSA. V trimming: 3 bases; J trimming: 0 bases; junction bases outside the gene matches: 5. This CDR3 is built from 17 residues. DNA for the CDR3: TGTGCCAGCAGCTTGGCTAGCGGGGGCTTCTCCTACAATGAGCAGTTCTTC. The encoded protein is CASSLASGGFSYNEQFF.

The sample holds one count of this clone. The genes are TRBV11-3 and TRBJ1-6, with a weak D call TRBD1 (5 bases). The CDR3 length is 14 residues. The germline V and J ends were trimmed by 6 bases and 8 bases, with 14 bases remaining between them. Germline CDR1 reads SGHNT; CDR2 reads YENEEA. This CDR3 reads CASSRGGVDSPLHF. CDR3 nucleotides: TGTGCCAGCAGTCGGGGAGGGGTCGATTCACCCCTCCACTTT.

The chain joins TRBV7-9 to TRBJ2-3, with 8 bases lining up with TRBD2. CDR3 length equals 14 residues. The V gene's germline CDR1 is SEHNR and CDR2 FQNEAQ (reference sequence). Losses at the gene ends were 11 bases for V and 2 bases for J; bases not matched to a gene: 9. CDR3 nucleotides: TGTGCCTGGCGGGGGGAGGGGACCACAGATACGCAGTATTTT. Amino acids: CAWRGEGTTDTQYF.

This chain uses TRBV7-6 with TRBJ2-3, with no clear D. The CDR3 covers 14 residues. Trimming took off 8 bases at V and 4 bases at J, with 16 bases between the two ends. Germline loops: CDR1 SGHVS, CDR2 FNYEAQ. The CDR3 DNA reads TGTGCCAGCGGCCTTCCGATTGTCCCAGATACGCAGTATTTT. Amino acids: CASGLPIVPDTQYF.

The genes are TRBV5-1 and TRBJ2-7; the match to TRBD2 covers 10 bases. Germline values: CDR1 SGHRS, CDR2 YFSETQ. Losses at the gene ends were 2 bases for V and 3 bases for J; bases not matched to a gene: 2. This CDR3 has 14 residues. The CDR3 region is CASSFLAGDYEQYF. CDR3 nucleotides: TGCGCCAGCAGCTTTCTAGCGGGGGACTACGAGCAGTACTTC. Looking up the rest from reference TRBV5-1 and TRBJ2-7 gives the full variable domain: KAGVTQTPRYLIKTRGQQVTLSCSPISGHRSVSWYQQTPGQGLQFLFEYFSETQRNKGNFPGRFSGRQFSNSRSEMNVSTLELGDSALYLCASSFLAGDYEQYFGPGTRLTVT.

This chain uses TRBV7-6 with TRBJ2-3, with a weak D call TRBD2 (6 bases). V lost 3 bases and J 2 bases, leaving 18 bases between the germline ends. Per germline, CDR1 SGHVS and CDR2 FNYEAQ. The CDR3 length is 17 residues. For the CDR3, the DNA is TGTGCCAGCAGCTTCTTAGTTGCGGGGACCCACACAGATACGCAGTATTTT. Protein product: CASSFLVAGTHTDTQYF.

The chain is built from TRBV25-1 and TRBJ1-5; D might be TRBD1 (5 bases). Germline CDR1 and CDR2: MGHDK and SYGVNS. This CDR3 is built from 15 residues. Trimming stripped 4 bases from V and 2 bases from J, with 12 bases between. The CDR3 bases are TGTGCCAGCAGTGCGACAGTTGGAGGCAATCAGCCCCAGCATTTT. This encodes CASSATVGGNQPQHF.

The chain links TRBV7-9 to TRBJ1-1; D is uncertain. Deletions cut 5 bases from V and 5 bases from J, with 15 bases between. Germline V gene sequence: CDR1 SEHNR, CDR2 FQNEAQ (reference sequence). The CDR3 has 14 residues. The CDR3 here is CASSPGPAGTEAFF. In DNA, the CDR3 is TGTGCCAGCAGCCCCGGACCGGCGGGGACTGAAGCTTTCTTT.

J is TRBJ2-2 and V is TRBV5-6; 9 bases fit TRBD1. The CDR3 has 19 amino acids. V trimming: 1 base; J trimming: 1 base; junction bases outside the gene matches: 11. Germline V gene sequence: CDR1 SGHDT, CDR2 YYEEEE. The CDR3: CASSLSRETGGWNTGELFF. The CDR3 coding sequence is TGTGCCAGCAGCTTGAGCAGGGAGACAGGGGGTTGGAACACCGGGGAGCTGTTTTTT. The variable domain in full, with the rest retrieved from reference TRBV5-6 and TRBJ2-2, is DAGVTQSPTHLIKTRGQQVTLRCSPKSGHDTVSWYQQALGQGPQFIFQYYEEEERQRGNFPDRFSGHQFPNYSSELNVNALLLGDSALYLCASSLSRETGGWNTGELFFGEGSRLTVL.

The chain employs TRBV7-9 and TRBJ1-5; unclear D gene. The V gene's germline CDR1 is SEHNR and CDR2 FQNEAQ (reference sequence). V lost 3 bases and J 6 bases, leaving 12 bases between the germline ends. The CDR3 extends over 14 amino acids. The CDR3 is CASSLSSTAQPQHF. The CDR3 nucleotides are TGTGCCAGCAGCTTGAGCTCCACCGCTCAGCCCCAGCATTTT.

The chain links TRBV6-5 to TRBJ2-3; the D is unclear. The CDR3 has 14 amino acids. Looked up from germline, CDR1 is MNHEY and CDR2 is SVGAGI. V lost 5 bases, J lost 0 bases, and 9 bases lay in between. The CDR3 DNA follows: TGTGCCAGCAGTCCCTCCGGGAGCACAGATACGCAGTATTTT. It translates to CASSPSGSTDTQYF.

The chain combines TRBV18 with TRBJ1-2; the match to TRBD1 covers 7 bases. CDR3 length: 16 residues. The germline V gene encodes CDR1 KGHSH and CDR2 LQKENI. Germline trimming cut 3 bases from V and 4 bases from J; bases unmatched to any gene: 11. CDR3 nucleotides: TGTGCCAGCTCACCGAGTCAAGGGGGCGAGGGCTATGGCTACACCTTC. Translated, it gives CASSPSQGGEGYGYTF.